This T cell receptor beta chain was found in a study of blood T cells in healthy people across ages. The CDR3 consists of 14 residues. V was pared by 6 bases and J by 0 bases, with 12 bases between. Germline-derived CDR1 and CDR2 are MNHEY and SVGEGT. Using a J-beta primer mix together with a sample-barcoded 5' primer, a second PCR was run for roughly 6 to 11 cycles. In TCRdb, the 5' RACE reads were re-called with MiXCR into one record per CDR3 protein. The sample holds some 1.5 million distinct CDR3 sequences, approximately 30% seen once. V and J are TRBV6-2 or TRBV6-3 and TRBJ2-7; D is ambiguous. The specimen was blood. The sequence came from a woman in her twenties or thirties in good health. CDR3 sequence: CASSSYGFSYEQYF. The CDR3 nucleotides read TGTGCCAGCAGCTCCTACGGGTTCTCCTACGAGCAGTACTTC.